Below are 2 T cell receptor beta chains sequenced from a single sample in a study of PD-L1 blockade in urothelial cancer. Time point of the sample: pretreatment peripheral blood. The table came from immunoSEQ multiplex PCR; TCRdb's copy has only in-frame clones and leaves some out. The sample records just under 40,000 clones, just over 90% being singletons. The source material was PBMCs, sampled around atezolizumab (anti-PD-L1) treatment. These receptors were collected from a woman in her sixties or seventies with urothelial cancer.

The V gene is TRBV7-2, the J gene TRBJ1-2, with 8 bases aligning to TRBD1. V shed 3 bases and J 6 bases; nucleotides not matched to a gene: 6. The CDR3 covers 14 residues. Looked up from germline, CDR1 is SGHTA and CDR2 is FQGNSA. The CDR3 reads CASSFYQGADGYTF. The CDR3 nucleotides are TGTGCCAGCAGCTTTTACCAGGGGGCGGATGGCTACACCTTC.

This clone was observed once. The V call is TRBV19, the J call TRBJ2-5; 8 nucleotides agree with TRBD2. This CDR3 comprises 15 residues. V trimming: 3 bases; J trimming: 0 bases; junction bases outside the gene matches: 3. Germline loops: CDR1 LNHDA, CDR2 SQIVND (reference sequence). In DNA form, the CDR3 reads TGTGCCAGTAGTATCGGGACTAGATACCAAGAGACCCAGTACTTC. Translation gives CASSIGTRYQETQYF.